The 25 T cell receptor beta chains presented below share a single source sample, sequenced in a study of control samples from healthy donors and cancer patients (TCRdb year 2020). The library was built by means of the immunoSEQ multiplex PCR assay. Sourced from immuneACCESS, this table was stored by TCRdb with only in-frame sequences that have V and J called. A share of the clones is absent; for the studies checked, an unresolved V gene accounts for under half, and the remainder has no known explanation. In this sample the table shows around 150,000 clones, over 90% of which occur a single time. Over 1% of the sample lies in the top ten. Sequenced sample: blood. Receptors were obtained from a young woman in good health.

The chain links TRBV4-1 to TRBJ2-5; 10 bases map to TRBD2. Looked up from germline, CDR1 is MGHRA and CDR2 is YSYEKL. The CDR3 extends over 17 amino acids. Losses at the gene ends were 1 base for V and 6 bases for J; bases not matched to a gene: 11. The CDR3 sequence: CASSQGPTSGAGKTQYF. As DNA, the CDR3 is TGCGCCAGCAGCCAAGGGCCTACTAGCGGGGCTGGGAAGACCCAGTACTTC.

The V and J genes are TRBV28 and TRBJ2-1; D assignment may be TRBD1 or TRBD2 (5 bases each). V lost 4 bases and J 2 bases, leaving 12 bases between the germline ends. CDR1 and CDR2 (germline): MDHEN, SYDVKM. The CDR3 totals 15 residues. As DNA, the CDR3 is TGTGCCAGCAGTTCCGAGGGGCCCCCCTACAATGAGCAGTTCTTC. Translating gives CASSSEGPPYNEQFF. The full variable domain, in which reference TRBV28 and TRBJ2-1 provide the parts outside the CDR3, is DVKVTQSSRYLVKRTGEKVFLECVQDMDHENMFWYRQDPGLGLRLIYFSYDVKMKEKGDIPEGYSVSREKKERFSLILESASTNQTSMYLCASSSEGPPYNEQFFGPGTRLTVL.

The chain uses TRBV7-9 and TRBJ1-1, with D perhaps TRBD1 (5 bases). CDR1 is SEHNR, CDR2 FQNEAQ, per germline (reference sequence). The V gene lost 1 base and the J gene lost 0 bases, with 6 bases spanning the gap. CDR3 length: 14 residues. CDR3 in DNA: TGTGCCAGCAGCTTAGGACAGATGAACACTGAAGCTTTCTTT. Its protein product is CASSLGQMNTEAFF.

The chain recombines TRBV10-2 with TRBJ1-2, with 12 bases lining up with TRBD1. The trim removed 3 bases at V and 7 bases at J, leaving 6 bases unmatched. This CDR3 has 15 amino acids. Germline CDR1 is WSHSY and CDR2 is SAAADI. Written as DNA, the CDR3 is TGCGCCAGCAGTGACCCGGGACAGGGGGCGCTTGGCTACACCTTC. Translated: CASSDPGQGALGYTF.

The gene calls are TRBV4-1 and TRBJ2-5; D is perhaps TRBD1 (6 bases). V was cut by 2 bases and J by 5 bases, with 15 bases left in between. There are 15 residues in the CDR3. Per germline, CDR1 MGHRA and CDR2 YSYEKL. This chain's CDR3 is CASSQLSGQGETQYF. CDR3 in DNA: TGCGCCAGCAGCCAACTATCTGGGCAGGGGGAGACCCAGTACTTC.

The chain recombines TRBV12-3 or TRBV12-4 with TRBJ1-3; 7 positions match TRBD1. The CDR3 totals 13 residues. The V gene end was trimmed by 7 bases and the J gene end by 5 bases; junction bases not matched to a gene: 5. The chain's CDR3 is CASNPGQRNTIYF. The CDR3 bases are TGTGCCAGCAACCCGGGACAGCGAAACACCATATATTTT.

The CDR3 region is CASSPGQQNQPQHF. CDR3 DNA sequence: TGTGCCAGCAGCCCTGGACAGCAAAATCAGCCCCAGCATTTT. The chain has TRBV3-1 (or the pseudogene TRBV3-2) and TRBJ1-5; tentatively, D is TRBD1 (6 bases). From germline, CDR1 is LGHDT and CDR2 YNNKEL (reference sequence). V dropped 4 bases and J dropped 4 bases, with 11 bases sitting between them. This CDR3 is built from 14 residues.

The rearrangement links TRBV27 to TRBJ2-3; tentatively, D is TRBD1 or TRBD2 (5 bases each). With 10 bases removed from V and 4 bases from J, the gap between germline ends came to 21 bases. The CDR3 runs to 15 residues. CDR1 and CDR2 from the germline V gene are MNHEY and SMNVEV (reference sequence). The CDR3 DNA sequence: TGTGCCACCAACCGGTGGGGGTACAAGCCAGATACGCAGTATTTT. This gives the protein CATNRWGYKPDTQYF.

This rearrangement joins TRBV4-1 to TRBJ2-5; TRBD2 matches at 10 bases. Trimming cost V 3 bases and J 0 bases; bases outside gene matches: 7. The germline V gene encodes CDR1 MGHRA and CDR2 YSYEKL. This CDR3 is 17 amino acids long. This chain's CDR3 is CASSHPRSGGDQETQYF. The CDR3 nucleotides are TGCGCCAGCAGCCACCCCCGGAGCGGGGGGGACCAAGAGACCCAGTACTTC.

A note on this clone: Germline and junction disagree at one end, which may indicate a read error. This chain uses TRBV20-1 with TRBJ1-6, with 7 bases identical to TRBD1. CDR1 is DFQATT and CDR2 is SNEGSKA in the germline V gene (reference sequence). The length of the CDR3 is 11 residues. The CDR3 DNA reads as TGCAGTGCTAGAGTACCGGGACAGCCTTACTTT. Encoded protein: CSARVPGQPYF.

V and J are TRBV2 and TRBJ1-6, with 10 bases that match TRBD1. Germline trimming cut 7 bases from V and 9 bases from J; bases unmatched to any gene: 9. The CDR3 is 15 amino acids. Germline CDR1 and CDR2: SNHLY and FYNNEI. CDR3 DNA sequence: TGTGCCAGCAAGAACCGGGACAGGGGAAGTTCACCCCTCCACTTT. Encoded protein: CASKNRDRGSSPLHF.

V gene TRBV7-9 combines with J gene TRBJ2-7, with D perhaps TRBD1 (6 bases). The CDR3 consists of 14 residues. Trimming took 2 bases from V and 4 from J, leaving 12 bases between them. Germline lookup yields CDR1 SEHNR and CDR2 FQNEAQ (reference sequence). CDR3 region: CASSLNRDSYEQYF. CDR3 sequence (DNA): TGTGCCAGCAGCTTAAACAGGGATAGTTACGAGCAGTACTTC. The whole variable domain, filled in from reference TRBV7-9 and TRBJ2-7, reads DTGVSQNPRHKITKRGQNVTFRCDPISEHNRLYWYRQTLGQGPEFLTYFQNEAQLEKSRLLSDRFSAERPKGSFSTLEIQRTEQGDSAMYLCASSLNRDSYEQYFGPGTRLTVT.

The genes are TRBV29-1 and TRBJ2-4; perhaps TRBD2 as D (6 bases). V was clipped by 6 bases and J by 6 bases, with 12 bases between them. CDR1 is SQVTM, CDR2 ANQGSEA, per germline. This CDR3 has 12 amino acids. CDR3 DNA: TGCAGCGTCGCCCGGGGGAGAAACATTCAGTACTTC. Its protein product is CSVARGRNIQYF.

This rearrangement joins TRBV29-1 to TRBJ2-2, with D perhaps matching TRBD1 (6 bases). Trimming took off 2 bases at V and 5 bases at J, with 12 bases between the two ends. The CDR3 sequence is 14 residues long. The germline V gene has CDR1 SQVTM and CDR2 ANQGSEA. The CDR3 region has the DNA TGCAGCGTTGAAACAGGGTGGATGACCGGGGAGCTGTTTTTT. It encodes CSVETGWMTGELFF.

The CDR3 DNA reads as TGTGCCAGCTCACCCAGCAGCTACACTGAAGCTTTCTTT. Translating it yields CASSPSSYTEAFF. The chain couples TRBV18 to TRBJ1-1, with D hard to call. The CDR3 length is 13 residues. Between the trimmed V and J ends, which lost 3 bases and 3 bases, there was a span of 8 bases. Germline CDR1 reads KGHSH; CDR2 reads LQKENI.

The chain has TRBV18 and TRBJ1-1; weak D call: TRBD1 (6 bases). The CDR3 has 15 amino acids. Per germline, CDR1 KGHSH and CDR2 LQKENI. Deletions cut 3 bases from V and 1 base from J, with 12 bases between. The DNA of the CDR3 is TGTGCCAGCTCACCCCGGACAGTGTCGAACACTGAAGCTTTCTTT. This gives the protein CASSPRTVSNTEAFF.

The rearrangement joins TRBV30 to TRBJ1-6; D is possibly TRBD1 (6 bases). The CDR3 is 13 residues long. V was clipped by 2 bases and J by 9 bases, with 11 bases between them. Per the germline V gene, CDR1 is GTSNPN and CDR2 is SVGIG (reference sequence). The DNA of the CDR3 is TGTGCCTGGAGTCACGACAGGTCTTCACCCCTCCACTTT. Its protein product is CAWSHDRSSPLHF.

The rearrangement joins TRBV30 to TRBJ1-1, with D possibly being TRBD1 (6 bases). The CDR3 contains 13 residues. The germline gives CDR1 GTSNPN, CDR2 SVGIG (reference sequence). With 0 bases removed from V and 7 bases from J, the gap between germline ends came to 12 bases. The CDR3 sequence is CAWSVSGQIEAFF. CDR3 nucleotides: TGTGCCTGGAGTGTATCAGGACAGATTGAAGCTTTCTTT.

The V gene is TRBV6-5, the J gene TRBJ2-7; no clear D. Trimming shortened V by 7 bases and J by 2 bases, and 6 bases separated the two germline ends. Germline CDR1 MNHEY, CDR2 SVGAGI. This CDR3 comprises 11 residues. The CDR3 is CASMEAYEQYF. CDR3 bases: TGTGCCAGCATGGAAGCCTACGAGCAGTACTTC.

The V call is TRBV4-2, the J call TRBJ1-2; a weak D match, TRBD1 (5 bases). Trimming stripped 4 bases from V and 5 bases from J, with 20 bases between. The CDR3 sequence is 16 residues long. Germline V gene sequence: CDR1 LGHNA, CDR2 YNFKEQ. Written as DNA, the CDR3 is TGTGCCAGCAGCCCGATGAACGGGGGAGTGGGGTATGGCTACACCTTC. As protein: CASSPMNGGVGYGYTF.

CDR3 residues: CAISVSGPNYGYTF. CDR3 DNA: TGTGCCATCAGTGTATCTGGGCCTAACTATGGCTACACCTTC. V is TRBV10-3 and J is TRBJ1-2; D not certain. Trimming cost V 4 bases and J 0 bases, with 9 bases left between them. The CDR3 totals 14 residues. From germline, CDR1 is ENHRY and CDR2 SYGVKD.

This chain connects TRBV5-1 to TRBJ1-1; D not certain. The germline gives CDR1 SGHRS, CDR2 YFSETQ. CDR3 length: 13 residues. The V end was cut by 0 bases, the J end by 4 bases, with 7 bases between. CDR3 DNA: TGCGCCAGCAGCTTGGATGGGTTCACTGAAGCTTTCTTT. Translating it yields CASSLDGFTEAFF.

The chain combines TRBV19 with TRBJ2-7; TRBD2 might be the D (7 bases). Looked up from germline, CDR1 is LNHDA and CDR2 is SQIVND (reference sequence). V dropped 3 bases and J dropped 0 bases, with 12 bases sitting between them. This CDR3 region has 15 residues. In nucleotides, the CDR3 is TGTGCCAGTAGTATTGCTGCGGGGGCCTCCTACGAGCAGTACTTC. The encoded protein is CASSIAAGASYEQYF.

The chain has TRBV4-1 and TRBJ1-1; no clear D gene. Germline assignment: CDR1 MGHRA and CDR2 YSYEKL. The CDR3 spans 11 residues. Trimming pared 1 base from V and 8 bases from J, leaving 5 bases between. The CDR3 DNA sequence: TGCGCCAGCAGCCAAGGGGAAGAAGCTTTCTTT. The encoded protein is CASSQGEEAFF.

The chain combines TRBV5-1 with TRBJ1-6; weak D call: TRBD1 (5 bases). CDR1 is SGHRS, CDR2 YFSETQ, per germline. This CDR3 contains 14 residues. V lost 4 bases and J lost 7, with 12 bases in between. The CDR3 nucleotides are TGCGCCAGCAGCCTGGGGGTCGGGAATTCACCCCTCCACTTT. This codes for CASSLGVGNSPLHF.